Shown below are 5 T cell receptor beta chains from a single sample sequenced in a study of T cell responses to AZD1222 COVID-19 vaccine. Method: immunoSEQ multiplex PCR; TCRdb's copy keeps in-frame clones and lacks some. The sample lists roughly 180,000 clones, approximately 94% occurring once. The sequencing here drew on peripheral blood, taken 28 days after the second AZD1222 dose. All receptors derive from an adult who received the AZD1222 COVID-19 vaccine.

This chain joins TRBV7-2 and TRBJ1-1; 10 positions agree with TRBD1. Per the germline V gene, CDR1 is SGHTA and CDR2 is FQGNSA. The CDR3 extends over 15 amino acids. V was pared by 0 bases and J by 3 bases, with 1 base of the junction left unmatched. As DNA, the CDR3 is TGTGCCAGCAGCTTAGCGACAGGGGGCTACACTGAAGCTTTCTTT. Encoded protein: CASSLATGGYTEAFF.

This chain uses TRBV19 with TRBJ2-1, with 10 bases that match TRBD2. The CDR3 is 16 residues long. After removal of 3 bases from V and 6 bases from J, the junction contained 8 bases not matched to a gene. CDR1 is LNHDA and CDR2 is SQIVND in the germline V gene (reference sequence). This CDR3 is CASSITSGILSNEQFF. CDR3 sequence (DNA): TGTGCCAGTAGTATCACTAGCGGGATACTTTCCAATGAGCAGTTCTTC.

The CDR3 reads CASRWTGSNHEQYF. The DNA for the CDR3 is TGTGCCAGCAGATGGACAGGGTCTAACCACGAGCAGTACTTC. This chain links TRBV7-2 with TRBJ2-7, with 8 bases aligning to TRBD1. The trim removed 6 bases at V and 5 bases at J, leaving 9 bases unmatched. CDR3 length: 14 residues. CDR1 and CDR2 from the germline V gene are SGHTA and FQGNSA.

The rearrangement links TRBV30 to TRBJ1-2, with D possibly TRBD1 on 5 matching bases. The CDR3 consists of 13 residues. The V gene's germline CDR1 is GTSNPN and CDR2 SVGIG (reference sequence). Trimming cost V 5 bases and J 4 bases, with 14 bases left between them. The CDR3 protein is CAWGWTWRYGYTF. The DNA of the CDR3 is TGTGCCTGGGGGTGGACATGGCGCTATGGCTACACCTTC.

V gene TRBV7-2 combines with J gene TRBJ1-2; unclear D gene. Trimming removed 2 bases from V and 1 base from J, with 11 bases in between. Germline assignment: CDR1 SGHTA and CDR2 FQGNSA. The CDR3 contains 15 residues. The chain's CDR3 is CASSLSLSVNYGYTF. As DNA, the CDR3 is TGTGCCAGCAGCTTAAGTCTATCCGTTAACTATGGCTACACCTTC.